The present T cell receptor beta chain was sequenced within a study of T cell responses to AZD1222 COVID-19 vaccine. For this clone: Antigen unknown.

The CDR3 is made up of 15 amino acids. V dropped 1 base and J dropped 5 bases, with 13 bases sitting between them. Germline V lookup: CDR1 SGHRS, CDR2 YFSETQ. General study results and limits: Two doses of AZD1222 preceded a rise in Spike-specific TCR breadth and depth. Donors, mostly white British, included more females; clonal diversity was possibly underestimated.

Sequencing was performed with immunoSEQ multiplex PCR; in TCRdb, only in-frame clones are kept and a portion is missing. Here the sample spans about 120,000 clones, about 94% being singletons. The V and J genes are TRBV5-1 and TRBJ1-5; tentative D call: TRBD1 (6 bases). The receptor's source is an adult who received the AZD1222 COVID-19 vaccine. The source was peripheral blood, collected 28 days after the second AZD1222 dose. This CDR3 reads CASSLLGGRDQPQHF. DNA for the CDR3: TGCGCCAGCAGCTTGTTGGGGGGCCGCGATCAGCCCCAGCATTTT.